Listed below are T cell receptor beta chains from one sample, sequenced in a study of cytomegalovirus exposure and HLA in healthy donors. Method: immunoSEQ multiplex PCR; TCRdb's copy keeps in-frame clones and lacks some. Of approximately 180,000 clones listed, over 60% are singletons. The sequencing input was PBMCs. These receptors all stem from a woman aged 40 to 50 in good health and CMV-seronegative. The CDR3 runs from the conserved cysteine through the conserved F or W. D genes are given only for firm matches. Size is omitted from some rows. Given values are once, few, many or a class for expanded clones.

v_gene	abundance	d_gene	j_gene	len	CDR3aa	CDR3nt
TRBV5-1	few	TRBD1	TRBJ2-7	14	CASSSGHDRVEQYF	TGCGCCAGCAGTTCAGGACACGACAGGGTAGAGCAGTACTTC
TRBV4-1	NA	NA	TRBJ1-1	13	CASSHDSFSSAFF	TGCGCCAGCAGCCACGACTCCTTCAGTTCAGCTTTCTTT
TRBV7-7	NA	NA	TRBJ2-5	13	CASSYREQETQYF	TGTGCTAGCAGCTACAGGGAGCAAGAGACCCAGTACTTC
TRBV7-9	NA	NA	TRBJ1-2	16	CASSLHKAGWNYGYTF	TGTGCCAGCAGCTTACACAAAGCGGGTTGGAACTATGGCTACACCTTC
TRBV18	NA	TRBD1	TRBJ2-7	13	CASSPRDRDEQYF	TGTGCCAGCTCACCACGTGACAGGGACGAGCAGTACTTC
TRBV9	NA	NA	TRBJ2-6	21	CASSVASWAGVTLSGANVLTF	TGTGCCAGCAGCGTAGCTAGTTGGGCAGGGGTTACCCTATCTGGGGCCAACGTCCTGACTTTC
TRBV7-9	NA	NA	TRBJ1-4	14	CASSPGRNNEKLFF	TGTGCCAGCAGCCCGGGTCGGAATAATGAAAAACTGTTTTTT
TRBV5-5	NA	NA	TRBJ1-2	13	CASSEGPGDGYTF	TGTGCCAGCAGCGAAGGGCCCGGGGATGGCTACACCTTC
TRBV7-9	NA	TRBD2	TRBJ2-5	17	CASSSQRLAGGRETQYF	TGTGCCAGCAGCTCCCAAAGACTAGCGGGAGGGAGGGAGACCCAGTACTTC
TRBV19	once	TRBD2	TRBJ2-2	15	CASSITSGSAGELFF	TGTGCCAGTAGTATAACTAGCGGGAGTGCCGGGGAGCTGTTTTTT
TRBV5-4	NA	TRBD1	TRBJ2-3	14	CASSSGQVTDTQYF	TGTGCCAGCAGCTCGGGACAGGTCACAGATACGCAGTATTTT
TRBV29-1	few	TRBD1	TRBJ2-2	15	CSVAWTGSNTGELFF	TGCAGCGTCGCCTGGACAGGATCGAACACCGGGGAGCTGTTTTTT
TRBV13	NA	TRBD2	TRBJ2-3	17	CASSDYVAGDNTDTQYF	TGTGCCAGCAGCGATTATGTAGCGGGAGACAACACAGATACGCAGTATTTT
TRBV7-3	NA	TRBD2	TRBJ2-3	14	CASSTTSGSGAQYF	TGTGCCAGCAGCACAACTAGCGGCTCCGGGGCGCAGTATTTT
TRBV10-3	NA	NA	TRBJ1-1	13	CAIGRRWDTEAFF	TGTGCCATCGGGAGGCGGTGGGACACTGAAGCTTTCTTT
TRBV28	few	TRBD1	TRBJ1-3	15	CASSLPTGFGNTIYF	TGTGCCAGCAGTTTGCCGACAGGGTTTGGAAACACCATATATTTT
TRBV7-9	few	TRBD2	TRBJ2-1	14	CASSLLAGRNEQFF	TGTGCCAGCAGCTTACTAGCGGGAAGGAATGAGCAGTTCTTC
TRBV7-9	NA	NA	TRBJ1-5	16	CSSSWWGGDSNQPQHF	TGTTCCAGCAGCTGGTGGGGGGGGGATAGCAATCAGCCCCAGCATTTT
TRBV10-3	NA	NA	TRBJ1-2	13	CAISTGIGYGYTF	TGTGCCATCAGCACAGGGATCGGCTATGGCTACACCTTC